A selection of T cell receptor beta chains follows, all from one sample in a study of beta chain features in type 1 diabetes. The protocol was immunoSEQ multiplex PCR, while the TCRdb copy is restricted to in-frame clones and leaves out a portion. This sample carries 600,000 to 650,000 clones, 15% to 18% of them seen once, and the ten largest clones take around 0.1%. The sequenced material came from naive CD4+ T cells from blood. The receptors here all came from a man younger than 30 in good health. Both conserved end residues are part of each CDR3.

J gene | V gene | CDR3 length | CDR3 protein
TRBJ2-6 | TRBV4-1 | 13 | CASSQDGRNVLTF
TRBJ2-7 | TRBV28 | 13 | CASMGGGPFEQYF
TRBJ2-2 | TRBV5-4 | 17 | CASSRTSGGTLGGELFF
TRBJ2-5 | TRBV7-7 | 14 | CASSSGLAKETQYF
TRBJ1-2 | TRBV10-3 | 14 | CAISSGQDSYGYTF
TRBJ2-4 | TRBV7-2 | 14 | CASSFGGLGNIQYF
TRBJ1-5 | TRBV25-1 | 14 | CASSAAGTDQPQHF
TRBJ2-4 | TRBV2 | 12 | CASRPTGTIQYF
TRBJ1-3 | TRBV9 | 15 | CASSWRDSLGNTIYF
TRBJ2-7 | TRBV4-1 | 16 | CASSQAQTSPHYEQYF
TRBJ2-1 | TRBV29-1 | 12 | CSVGSSYNEQFF
TRBJ2-1 | TRBV28 | 15 | CASSTPVPSVGEQFF
TRBJ2-5 | TRBV5-4 | 15 | CASSSNLAGGETQYF
TRBJ1-2 | TRBV7-3 | 13 | CASSWRDRVGYTF
TRBJ2-1 | TRBV14 | 17 | CASSPYLGLATNNEQFF
TRBJ2-7 | TRBV5-4 | 15 | CASSSQGAQRVEQYF
TRBJ2-2 | TRBV7-7 | 15 | CASSSGTPNTGELFF
TRBJ2-1 | TRBV7-2 | 16 | CASSFIAGLSYNEQFF
TRBJ2-4 | TRBV5-1 | 14 | CASSPYLEVNIQYF
TRBJ2-7 | TRBV6-5 | 16 | CASSYRGLATSYEQYF
TRBJ1-1 | TRBV5-4 | 14 | CASSLESQNTEAFF
TRBJ1-2 | TRBV6-6 | 16 | CASSTGTPPSLGGYTF
TRBJ2-6 | TRBV29-1 | 17 | CSVGRAGGFSGANVLTF
TRBJ2-2 | TRBV7-8 | 15 | CASSPGTGYTGELFF
TRBJ2-5 | TRBV11-2 | 16 | CASSLSLAGGQETQYF
TRBJ2-3 | TRBV28 | 15 | CASSFIGSVADTQYF
TRBJ2-3 | TRBV4-3 | 14 | CASSLRDRTDTQYF
TRBJ2-7 | TRBV10-3 | 13 | CAITLGTDYEQYF
TRBJ2-4 | TRBV7-2 | 15 | CASSLKRTTKNIQYF
TRBJ1-1 | TRBV9 | 14 | CASSVARMNTEAFF
TRBJ2-7 | TRBV9 | 14 | CASSAGFGSYEQYF